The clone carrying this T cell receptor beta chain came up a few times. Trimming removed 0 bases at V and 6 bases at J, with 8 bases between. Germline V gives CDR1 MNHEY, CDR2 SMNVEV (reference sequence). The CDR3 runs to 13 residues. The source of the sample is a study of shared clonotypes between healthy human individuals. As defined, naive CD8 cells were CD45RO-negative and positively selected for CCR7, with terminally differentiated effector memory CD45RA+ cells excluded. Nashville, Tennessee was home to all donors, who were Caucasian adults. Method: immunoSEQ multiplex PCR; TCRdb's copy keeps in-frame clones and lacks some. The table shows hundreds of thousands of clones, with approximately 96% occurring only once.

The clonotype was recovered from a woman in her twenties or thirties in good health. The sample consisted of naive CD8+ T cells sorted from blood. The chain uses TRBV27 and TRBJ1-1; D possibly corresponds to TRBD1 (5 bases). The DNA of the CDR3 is TGTGCCAGCAGTTTATCTCGCAGGGCTGAAGCTTTCTTT. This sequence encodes CASSLSRRAEAFF.